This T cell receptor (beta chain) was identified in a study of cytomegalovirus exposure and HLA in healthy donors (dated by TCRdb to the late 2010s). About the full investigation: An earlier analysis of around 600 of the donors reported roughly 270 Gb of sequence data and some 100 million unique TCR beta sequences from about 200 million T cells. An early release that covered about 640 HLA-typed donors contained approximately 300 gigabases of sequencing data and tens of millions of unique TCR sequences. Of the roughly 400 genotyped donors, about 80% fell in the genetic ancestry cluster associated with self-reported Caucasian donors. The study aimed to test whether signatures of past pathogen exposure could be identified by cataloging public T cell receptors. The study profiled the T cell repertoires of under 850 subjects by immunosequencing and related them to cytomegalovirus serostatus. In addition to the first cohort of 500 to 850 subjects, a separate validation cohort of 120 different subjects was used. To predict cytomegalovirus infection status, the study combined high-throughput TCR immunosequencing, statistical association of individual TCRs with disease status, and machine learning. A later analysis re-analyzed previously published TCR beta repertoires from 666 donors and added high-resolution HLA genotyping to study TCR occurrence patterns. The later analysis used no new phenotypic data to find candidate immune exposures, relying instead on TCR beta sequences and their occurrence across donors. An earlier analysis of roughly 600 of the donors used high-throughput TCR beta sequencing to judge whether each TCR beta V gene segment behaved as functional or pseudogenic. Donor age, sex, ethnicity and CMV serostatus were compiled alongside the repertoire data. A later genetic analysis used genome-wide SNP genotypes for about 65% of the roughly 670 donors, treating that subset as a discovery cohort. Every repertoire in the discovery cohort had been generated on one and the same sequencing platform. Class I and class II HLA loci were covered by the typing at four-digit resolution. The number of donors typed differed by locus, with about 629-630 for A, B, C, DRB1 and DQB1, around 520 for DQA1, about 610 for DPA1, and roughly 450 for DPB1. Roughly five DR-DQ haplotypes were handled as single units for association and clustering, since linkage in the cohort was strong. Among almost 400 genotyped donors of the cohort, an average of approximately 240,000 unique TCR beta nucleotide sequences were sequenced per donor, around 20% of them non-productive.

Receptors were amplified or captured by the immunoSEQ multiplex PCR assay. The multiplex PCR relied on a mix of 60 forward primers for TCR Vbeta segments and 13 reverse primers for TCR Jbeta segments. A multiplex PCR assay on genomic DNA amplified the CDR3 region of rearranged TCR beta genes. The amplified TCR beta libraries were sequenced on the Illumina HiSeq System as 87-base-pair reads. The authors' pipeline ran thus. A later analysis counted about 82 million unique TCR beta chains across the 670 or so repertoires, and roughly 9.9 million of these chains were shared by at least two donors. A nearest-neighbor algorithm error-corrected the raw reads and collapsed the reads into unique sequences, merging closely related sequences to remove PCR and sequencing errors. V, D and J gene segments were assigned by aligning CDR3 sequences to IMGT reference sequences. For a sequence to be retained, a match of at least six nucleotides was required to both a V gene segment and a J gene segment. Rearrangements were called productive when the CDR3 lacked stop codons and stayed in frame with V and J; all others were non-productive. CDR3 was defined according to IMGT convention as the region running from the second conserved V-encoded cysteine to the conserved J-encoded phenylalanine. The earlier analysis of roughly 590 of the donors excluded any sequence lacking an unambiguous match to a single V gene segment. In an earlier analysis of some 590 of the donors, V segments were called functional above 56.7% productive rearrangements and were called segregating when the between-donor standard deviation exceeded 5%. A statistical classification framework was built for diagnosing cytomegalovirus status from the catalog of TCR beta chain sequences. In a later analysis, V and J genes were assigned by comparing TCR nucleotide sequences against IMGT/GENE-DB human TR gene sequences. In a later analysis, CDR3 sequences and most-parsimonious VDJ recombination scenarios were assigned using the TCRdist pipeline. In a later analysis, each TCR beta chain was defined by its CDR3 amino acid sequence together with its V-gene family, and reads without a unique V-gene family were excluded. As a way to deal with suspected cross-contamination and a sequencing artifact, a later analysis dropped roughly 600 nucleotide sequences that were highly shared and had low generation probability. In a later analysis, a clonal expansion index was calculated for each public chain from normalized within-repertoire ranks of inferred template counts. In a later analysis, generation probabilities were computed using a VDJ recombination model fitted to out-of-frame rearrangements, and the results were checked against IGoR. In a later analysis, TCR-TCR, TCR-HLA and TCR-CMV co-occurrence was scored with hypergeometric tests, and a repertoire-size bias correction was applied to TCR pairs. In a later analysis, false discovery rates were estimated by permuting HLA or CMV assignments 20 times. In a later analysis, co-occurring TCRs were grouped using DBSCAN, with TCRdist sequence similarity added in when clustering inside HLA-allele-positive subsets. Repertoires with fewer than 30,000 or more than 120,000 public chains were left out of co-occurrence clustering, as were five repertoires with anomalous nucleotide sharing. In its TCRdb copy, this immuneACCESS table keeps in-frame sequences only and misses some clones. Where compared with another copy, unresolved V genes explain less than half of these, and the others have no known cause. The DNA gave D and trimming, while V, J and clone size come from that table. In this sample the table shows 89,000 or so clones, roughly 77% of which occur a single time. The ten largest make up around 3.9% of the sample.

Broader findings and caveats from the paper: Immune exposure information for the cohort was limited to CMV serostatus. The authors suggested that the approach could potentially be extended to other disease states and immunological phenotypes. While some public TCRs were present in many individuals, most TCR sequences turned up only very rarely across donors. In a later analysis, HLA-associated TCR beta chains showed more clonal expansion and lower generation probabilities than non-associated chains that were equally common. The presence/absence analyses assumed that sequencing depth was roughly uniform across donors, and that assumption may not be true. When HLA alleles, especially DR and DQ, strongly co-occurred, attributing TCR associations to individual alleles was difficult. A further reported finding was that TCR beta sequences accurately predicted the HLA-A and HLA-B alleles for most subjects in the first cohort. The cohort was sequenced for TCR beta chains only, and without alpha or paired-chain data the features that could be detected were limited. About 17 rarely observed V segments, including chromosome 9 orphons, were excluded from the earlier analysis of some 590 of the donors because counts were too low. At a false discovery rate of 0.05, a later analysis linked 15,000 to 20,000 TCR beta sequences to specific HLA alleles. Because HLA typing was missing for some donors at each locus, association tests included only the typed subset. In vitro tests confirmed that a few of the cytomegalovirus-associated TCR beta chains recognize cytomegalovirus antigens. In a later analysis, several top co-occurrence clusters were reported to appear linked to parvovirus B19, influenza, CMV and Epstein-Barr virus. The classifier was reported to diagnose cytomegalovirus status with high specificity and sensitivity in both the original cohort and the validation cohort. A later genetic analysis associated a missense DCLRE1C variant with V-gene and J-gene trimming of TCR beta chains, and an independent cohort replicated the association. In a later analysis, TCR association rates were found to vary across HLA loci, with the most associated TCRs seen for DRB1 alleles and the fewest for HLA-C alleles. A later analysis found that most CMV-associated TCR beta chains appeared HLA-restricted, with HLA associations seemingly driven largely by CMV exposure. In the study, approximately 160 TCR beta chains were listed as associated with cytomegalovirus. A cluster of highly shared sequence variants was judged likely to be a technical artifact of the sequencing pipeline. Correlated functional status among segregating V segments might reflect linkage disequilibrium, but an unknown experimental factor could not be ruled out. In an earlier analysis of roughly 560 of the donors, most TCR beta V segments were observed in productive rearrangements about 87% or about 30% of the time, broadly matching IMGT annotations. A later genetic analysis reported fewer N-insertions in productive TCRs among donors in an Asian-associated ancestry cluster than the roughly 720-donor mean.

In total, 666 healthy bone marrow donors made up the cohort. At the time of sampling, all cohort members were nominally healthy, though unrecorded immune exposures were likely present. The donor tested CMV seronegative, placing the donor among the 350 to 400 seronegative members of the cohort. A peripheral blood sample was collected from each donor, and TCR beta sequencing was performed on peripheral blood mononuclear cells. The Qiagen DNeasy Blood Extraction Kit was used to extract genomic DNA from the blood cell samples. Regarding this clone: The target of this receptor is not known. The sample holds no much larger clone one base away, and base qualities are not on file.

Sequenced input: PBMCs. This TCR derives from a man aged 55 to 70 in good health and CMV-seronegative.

The DNA sequence follows: TGTGCCAGCAGCTTAAACCTCGGGGGGCGAACTGAAGCTTTCTTT. Its protein product is CASSLNLGGRTEAFF. The rearrangement joined TRBV11-2 to TRBJ1-1; the D gene is perhaps TRBD1, from 6 matching bases. The V and J ends are trimmed by 2 bases and 5 bases, leaving 15 bases between them. From cysteine to phenylalanine, the CDR3 is 15 amino acids long. The retained sequence is limited to the CDR3, 45 bases, with the frame set at the first base. The germline V gene yields SGHAT for CDR1 and FQNNGV for CDR2.